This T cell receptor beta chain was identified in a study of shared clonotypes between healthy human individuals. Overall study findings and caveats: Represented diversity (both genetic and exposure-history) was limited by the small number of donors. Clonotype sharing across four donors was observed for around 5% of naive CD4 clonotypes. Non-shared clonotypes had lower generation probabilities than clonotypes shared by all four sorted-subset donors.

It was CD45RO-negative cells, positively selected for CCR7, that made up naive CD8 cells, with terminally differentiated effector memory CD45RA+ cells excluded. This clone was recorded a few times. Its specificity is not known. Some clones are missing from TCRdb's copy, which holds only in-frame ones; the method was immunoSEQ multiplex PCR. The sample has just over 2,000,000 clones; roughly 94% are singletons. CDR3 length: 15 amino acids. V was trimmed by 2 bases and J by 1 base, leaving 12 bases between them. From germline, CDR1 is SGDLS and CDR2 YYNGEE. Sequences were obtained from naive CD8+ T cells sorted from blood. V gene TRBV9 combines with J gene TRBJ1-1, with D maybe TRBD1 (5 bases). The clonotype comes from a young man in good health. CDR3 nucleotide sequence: TGTGCCAGCAGCGTGGGGGACCTGAAGAACACTGAAGCTTTCTTT. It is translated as CASSVGDLKNTEAFF.